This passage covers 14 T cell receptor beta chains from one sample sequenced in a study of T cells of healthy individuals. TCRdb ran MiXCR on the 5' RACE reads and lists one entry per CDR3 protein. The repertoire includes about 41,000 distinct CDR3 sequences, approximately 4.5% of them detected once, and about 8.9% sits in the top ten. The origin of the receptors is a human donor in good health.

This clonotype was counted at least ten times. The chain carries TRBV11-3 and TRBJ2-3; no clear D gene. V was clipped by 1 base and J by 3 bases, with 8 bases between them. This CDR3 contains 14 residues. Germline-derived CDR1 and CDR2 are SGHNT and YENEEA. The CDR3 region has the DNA TGTGCCAGCAGCTTAGGTGGCACTACAGATACGCAGTATTTT. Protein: CASSLGGTTDTQYF.

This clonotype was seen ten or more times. CDR3 bases: TGTGCCAGCAGCCCCGGGGGCACAGATACGCAGTATTTT. Protein: CASSPGGTDTQYF. V is TRBV7-3 and J is TRBJ2-3; D is perhaps TRBD2 (5 bases). The length of the CDR3 is 13 residues. The V gene's germline CDR1 is SGHTA and CDR2 FQGTGA. Trimming removed 5 bases at V and 1 base at J, with 7 bases between.

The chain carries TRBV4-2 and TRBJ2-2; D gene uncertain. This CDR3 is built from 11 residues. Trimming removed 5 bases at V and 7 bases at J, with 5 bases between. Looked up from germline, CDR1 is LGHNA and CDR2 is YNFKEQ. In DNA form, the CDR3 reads TGTGCCAGCAGCAATAACGGGGAGCTGTTTTTT. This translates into CASSNNGELFF.

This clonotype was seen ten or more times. Here the CDR3 reads CSARVAGGFGEQFF. The CDR3 bases are TGCAGTGCTAGAGTAGCGGGGGGATTTGGGGAGCAGTTCTTC. J is TRBJ2-1 and V is TRBV20-1; 10 bases match TRBD2. In germline, CDR1 is DFQATT, CDR2 SNEGSKA (reference sequence). Trimming removed 1 base from V and 10 bases from J; junction bases left unmatched: 7. The CDR3 sequence is 14 residues long.

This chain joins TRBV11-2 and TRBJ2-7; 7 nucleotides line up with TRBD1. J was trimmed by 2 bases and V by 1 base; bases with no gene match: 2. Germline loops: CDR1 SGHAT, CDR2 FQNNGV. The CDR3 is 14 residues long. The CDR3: CASSLVQGAYEQYF. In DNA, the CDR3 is TGTGCCAGCAGCTTAGTCCAGGGGGCCTACGAGCAGTACTTC.

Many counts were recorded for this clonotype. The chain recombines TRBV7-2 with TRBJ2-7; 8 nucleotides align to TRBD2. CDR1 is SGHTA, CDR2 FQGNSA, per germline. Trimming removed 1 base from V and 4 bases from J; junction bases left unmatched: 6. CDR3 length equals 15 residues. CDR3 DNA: TGTGCCAGCAGCTTAGGAAGCGGGAGCTGGTACGAGCAGTACTTC. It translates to CASSLGSGSWYEQYF.

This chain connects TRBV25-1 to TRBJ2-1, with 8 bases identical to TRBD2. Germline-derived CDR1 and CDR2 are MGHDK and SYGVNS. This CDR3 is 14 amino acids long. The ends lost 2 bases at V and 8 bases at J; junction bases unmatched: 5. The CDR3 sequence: CASSERASGYEQFF. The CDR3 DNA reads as TGTGCCAGCAGTGAAAGGGCTAGCGGGTATGAGCAGTTCTTC.

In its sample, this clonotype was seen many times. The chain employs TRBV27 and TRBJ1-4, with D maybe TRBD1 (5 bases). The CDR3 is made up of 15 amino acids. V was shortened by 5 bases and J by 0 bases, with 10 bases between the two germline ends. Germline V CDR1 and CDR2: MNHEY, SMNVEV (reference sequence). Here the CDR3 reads CASSVTATTNEKLFF. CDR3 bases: TGTGCCAGCAGTGTGACAGCCACAACTAATGAAAAACTGTTTTTT.

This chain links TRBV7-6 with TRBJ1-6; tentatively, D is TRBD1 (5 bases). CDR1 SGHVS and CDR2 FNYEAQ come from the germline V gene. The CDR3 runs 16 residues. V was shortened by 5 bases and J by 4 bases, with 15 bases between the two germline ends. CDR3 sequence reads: CASSPADSFYNSPLHF. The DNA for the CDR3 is TGTGCCAGCAGCCCGGCTGACAGTTTTTATAATTCACCCCTCCACTTT.

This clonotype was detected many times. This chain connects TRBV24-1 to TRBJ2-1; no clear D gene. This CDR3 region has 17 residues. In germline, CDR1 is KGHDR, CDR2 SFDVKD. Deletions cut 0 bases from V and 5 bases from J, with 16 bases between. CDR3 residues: CATSDLRRGRENNEQFF. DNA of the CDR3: TGTGCCACCAGTGATTTGCGCCGCGGAAGGGAAAACAATGAGCAGTTCTTC.

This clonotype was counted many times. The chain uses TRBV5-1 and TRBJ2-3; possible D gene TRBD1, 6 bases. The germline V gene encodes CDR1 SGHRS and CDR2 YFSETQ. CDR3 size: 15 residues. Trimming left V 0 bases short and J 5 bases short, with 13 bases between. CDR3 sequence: CASSLGWQGRDTQYF. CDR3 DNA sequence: TGCGCCAGCAGCTTGGGATGGCAGGGGAGAGATACGCAGTATTTT.

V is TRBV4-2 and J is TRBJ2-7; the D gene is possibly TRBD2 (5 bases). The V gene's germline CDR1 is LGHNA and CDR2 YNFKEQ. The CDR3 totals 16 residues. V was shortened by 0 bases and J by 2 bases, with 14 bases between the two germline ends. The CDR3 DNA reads TGTGCCAGCAGCCAAGATTGGCGGGTCAAAACCTACGAGCAGTACTTC. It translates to CASSQDWRVKTYEQYF.

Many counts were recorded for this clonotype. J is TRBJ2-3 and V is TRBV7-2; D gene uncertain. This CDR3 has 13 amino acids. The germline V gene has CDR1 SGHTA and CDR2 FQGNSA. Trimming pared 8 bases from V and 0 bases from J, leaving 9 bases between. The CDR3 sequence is CASRSRSTDTQYF. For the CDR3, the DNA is TGTGCCAGCCGGTCGAGGAGCACAGATACGCAGTATTTT.

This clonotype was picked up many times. CDR3 nucleotide sequence: TGTGCCTGGACTAGCGGGGGGGTTGAGCAGTTCTTC. Protein product: CAWTSGGVEQFF. This chain connects TRBV30 to TRBJ2-1, with 12 bases lining up with TRBD2. The CDR3 consists of 12 residues. Germline V gives CDR1 GTSNPN, CDR2 SVGIG (reference sequence). J was trimmed by 9 bases and V by 4 bases; bases with no gene match: 1.